The present TCR beta chain was sequenced within a study of shared clonotypes between healthy human individuals. On ten immunoSEQ deep assay plates, unsorted PBMC DNA was sequenced. TCRdb's copy holds only in-frame clones and misses some; the assay was immunoSEQ multiplex PCR. The sample comprises roughly 490,000 clones, roughly four fifths of which are singletons, and roughly 13% rests with the top ten. The trim removed 6 bases at V and 9 bases at J, leaving 14 bases unmatched. The CDR3 length is 17 residues. Germline V gene sequence: CDR1 MDHEN, CDR2 SYDVKM. All donors qualified as healthy HIV-negative adults and had experienced no recent acute infections or vaccinations.

This rearrangement joins TRBV28 to TRBJ1-6; 10 positions match TRBD1. The receptor was isolated from a woman in her 40s in good health. Some clones in this sample may be carry-over from other donors' samples. Input material: PBMCs. For the CDR3, the DNA is TGTGCCAGCAGGACACGTACCGGGACAGGGGAAGGTTCACCCCTCCACTTT. Translation: CASRTRTGTGEGSPLHF.